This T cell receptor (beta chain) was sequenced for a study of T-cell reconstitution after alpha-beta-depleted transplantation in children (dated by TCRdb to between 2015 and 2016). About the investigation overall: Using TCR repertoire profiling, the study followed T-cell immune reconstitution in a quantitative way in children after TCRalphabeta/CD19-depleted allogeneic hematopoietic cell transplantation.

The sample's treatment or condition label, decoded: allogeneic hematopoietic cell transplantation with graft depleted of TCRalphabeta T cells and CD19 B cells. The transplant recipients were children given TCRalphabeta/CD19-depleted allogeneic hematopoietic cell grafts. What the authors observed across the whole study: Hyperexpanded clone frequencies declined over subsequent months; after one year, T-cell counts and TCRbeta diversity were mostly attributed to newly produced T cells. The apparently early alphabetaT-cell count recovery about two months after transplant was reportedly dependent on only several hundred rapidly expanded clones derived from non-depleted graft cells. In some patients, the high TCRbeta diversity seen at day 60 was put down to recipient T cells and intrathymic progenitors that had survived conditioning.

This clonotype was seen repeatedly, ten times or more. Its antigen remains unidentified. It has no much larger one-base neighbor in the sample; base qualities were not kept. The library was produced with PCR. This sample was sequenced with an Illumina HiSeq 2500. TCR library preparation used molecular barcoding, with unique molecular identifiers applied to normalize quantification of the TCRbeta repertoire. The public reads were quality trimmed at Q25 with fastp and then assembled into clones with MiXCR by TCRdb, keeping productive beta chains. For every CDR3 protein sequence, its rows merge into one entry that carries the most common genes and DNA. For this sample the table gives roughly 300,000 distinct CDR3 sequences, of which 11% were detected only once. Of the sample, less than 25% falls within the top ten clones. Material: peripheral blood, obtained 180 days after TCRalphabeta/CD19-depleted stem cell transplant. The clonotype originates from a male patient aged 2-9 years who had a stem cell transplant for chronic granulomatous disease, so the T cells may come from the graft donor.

The nucleotide sequence reads as follows: TGCAGTGCTAGCCTAGGCGGGAGTCACGAGCAGTACTTC. This encodes CSASLGGSHEQYF. The rearranged chain carries TRBV20-1 and TRBJ2-7; 7 bases in the middle match TRBD2. In the germline V gene (reference sequence), CDR1 corresponds to DFQATT and CDR2 to SNEGSKA. From the cysteine up to the phenylalanine, the CDR3 has a length of 13 residues. The retained sequence is limited to the CDR3, 39 bases, with the frame set at the first base. After removal of 3 bases from V and 5 bases from J, the junction retains 7 bases not matched to a gene.